These 19 T cell receptor beta chains share one sample of origin, sequenced in a study of technical replicates of blood from several donors. Clones were sequenced by immunoSEQ multiplex PCR, and TCRdb holds only the in-frame ones, with some missing. The sample has 60,000 to 90,000 clones; approximately 97% are singletons. The sample was T cells isolated from PBMCs. The receptors derive from a human donor in good health.

The chain combines TRBV4-1 with TRBJ2-2, with 10 bases identical to TRBD1. V was pared by 5 bases and J by 7 bases, with 13 bases of the junction left unmatched. CDR1 and CDR2 from the germline V gene are MGHRA and YSYEKL. This CDR3 comprises 17 residues. The CDR3: CASSSSDRGHVNGELFF. The CDR3 DNA reads as TGCGCCAGCAGCTCGAGTGACAGGGGGCACGTAAACGGGGAGCTGTTTTTT.

The J gene is TRBJ1-6, the V gene TRBV7-9; D gene ambiguous. CDR1 and CDR2 from the germline V gene are SEHNR and FQNEAQ (reference sequence). The CDR3 runs 12 residues. Between the trimmed V and J ends, which lost 8 bases and 7 bases, there was a span of 9 bases. The CDR3 spells CASGLMNSPLHF. CDR3 in DNA: TGTGCCAGCGGGCTGATGAATTCACCCCTCCACTTT.

The chain employs TRBV13 and TRBJ1-3; 8 bases are a match to TRBD1. Germline V lookup: CDR1 PRHDT, CDR2 FYEKMQ (reference sequence). The CDR3 runs 13 residues. Germline trimming cut 8 bases from V and 2 bases from J; bases unmatched to any gene: 2. As DNA, the CDR3 is TGTGCCAGCGAGGGACAGGCTGGAAACACCATATATTTT. Its protein is CASEGQAGNTIYF.

Here the CDR3 reads CASSFLDRGNYGYTF. The CDR3 nucleotides are TGTGCCAGCAGCTTCCTCGACAGGGGGAACTATGGCTACACCTTC. The chain uses TRBV5-4 and TRBJ1-2; 9 bases agree with TRBD1. Germline V gives CDR1 SGHNT, CDR2 YYREEE (reference sequence). This CDR3 is built from 15 residues. The J segment lost 2 bases and the V segment lost 2 bases, leaving 4 bases of the junction unmatched.

This clone was seen only once. The chain recombines TRBV25-1 with TRBJ1-1, with 7 bases fitting TRBD1. With V trimmed by 6 bases and J by 7 bases, 11 bases remained unmatched. From germline, CDR1 is MGHDK and CDR2 SYGVNS. The CDR3 loop spans 14 amino acids. This CDR3 is CASSPLTGRNEAFF. In nucleotides, the CDR3 is TGTGCCAGCAGCCCTTTGACAGGGCGAAATGAAGCTTTCTTT. The entire variable domain, with the rest obtained from reference TRBV25-1 and TRBJ1-1, is as follows: EADIYQTPRYLVIGTGKKITLECSQTMGHDKMYWYQQDPGMELHLIHYSYGVNSTEKGDLSSESTVSRIRTEHFPLTLESARPSHTSQYLCASSPLTGRNEAFFGQGTRLTVV.

The V gene is TRBV29-1, the J gene TRBJ2-7, with 7 positions matching TRBD2. This CDR3 has 13 amino acids. J gave up 4 bases and V 5 bases, and 8 bases lay outside the gene matches. Germline V gives CDR1 SQVTM, CDR2 ANQGSEA. CDR3 in amino acids: CSVRRESHYEQYF. CDR3 DNA: TGCAGCGTTCGGCGGGAGTCTCATTACGAGCAGTACTTC.

This chain links TRBV11-1 with TRBJ2-1, with D uncertain. This CDR3 is 13 amino acids long. Trimming pared 1 base from V and 5 bases from J, leaving 6 bases between. Germline-derived CDR1 and CDR2 are SGHAT and FQDESV (reference sequence). In DNA form, the CDR3 reads TGTGCCAGCAGCTTAGATCGTAACAATGAGCAGTTCTTC. This gives the protein CASSLDRNNEQFF.

The chain is built from TRBV12-5 and TRBJ2-1, with D possibly TRBD2 on 7 matching bases. This CDR3 has 13 residues. V was pared by 10 bases and J by 8 bases, with 18 bases between. CDR1 and CDR2 from the germline V gene are LGHNT and FRNRAP. CDR3: CATGRGPWHEQFF. CDR3 coding DNA: TGTGCTACAGGGCGGGGGCCCTGGCATGAGCAGTTCTTC.

CDR3 sequence reads: CASSLTSGNTGELFF. CDR3 coding DNA: TGTGCCAGCAGTCTAACTAGCGGAAACACCGGGGAGCTGTTTTTT. The gene calls are TRBV25-1 and TRBJ2-2, with TRBD2 identical over 8 bases. Trimming at V came to 5 bases and at J to 2 bases, leaving 4 bases not matched to a gene. The germline V gene encodes CDR1 MGHDK and CDR2 SYGVNS. The CDR3 extends over 15 amino acids.

The gene calls are TRBV6-1 and TRBJ1-5; D not resolved. CDR1 is MNHNS, CDR2 SASEGT, per germline. The CDR3 has 16 residues. Trimming stripped 2 bases from V and 1 base from J, with 12 bases between. Here the CDR3 reads CASSERQVLSNQPQHF. The CDR3 region has the DNA TGTGCCAGCAGTGAACGGCAGGTCTTAAGCAATCAGCCCCAGCATTTT.

The V call is TRBV4-1, the J call TRBJ1-2; D may be TRBD1 (6 bases). Germline CDR1 is MGHRA and CDR2 is YSYEKL. V lost 8 bases to trimming and J lost 2 bases, with 21 bases between them. CDR3 length: 16 residues. CDR3 region: CASERGRRGPNYGYTF. The CDR3, as DNA: TGCGCCAGCGAAAGAGGGCGCAGGGGACCGAACTATGGCTACACCTTC.

The chain combines TRBV7-3 with TRBJ2-3, with D possibly TRBD2 on 6 matching bases. The V gene's germline CDR1 is SGHTA and CDR2 FQGTGA. The CDR3 sequence is 15 residues long. The V gene lost 2 bases and the J gene lost 1 base, with 10 bases spanning the gap. The CDR3 DNA is TGTGCCAGCAGCTTATTGAGGGAGGGCACAGATACGCAGTATTTT. Translated, it gives CASSLLREGTDTQYF.

The V gene is TRBV30, the J gene TRBJ1-1, with 7 nucleotides matching TRBD1. J lost 1 base, V lost 3 bases, and 11 bases had no gene match. The CDR3 runs to 16 residues. CDR1 and CDR2 (germline): GTSNPN, SVGIG (reference sequence). CDR3 region: CAWRPDRVLGNTEAFF. The CDR3 DNA follows: TGTGCCTGGAGACCTGACAGGGTTTTAGGGAACACTGAAGCTTTCTTT.

The V and J genes are TRBV5-4 and TRBJ2-5, with 7 nucleotides matching TRBD1. The CDR3 consists of 17 residues. Germline V gene data show CDR1 as SGHNT and CDR2 as YYREEE (reference sequence). V trimming: 4 bases; J trimming: 2 bases; junction bases outside the gene matches: 14. The CDR3 spells CASSIQSSGTEQETQYF. DNA for the CDR3: TGTGCCAGCAGCATTCAATCGTCCGGGACAGAACAAGAGACCCAGTACTTC.

The V gene is TRBV18, the J gene TRBJ2-7; 8 positions agree with TRBD1. Germline V gives CDR1 KGHSH, CDR2 LQKENI. CDR3 length equals 15 residues. V was clipped by 6 bases and J by 2 bases; unmatched bases: 9. The CDR3 spells CASSLGQGVAYEQYF. DNA for the CDR3: TGTGCCAGCTCGCTAGGACAGGGTGTAGCCTACGAGCAGTACTTC.

The gene calls are TRBV27 and TRBJ1-2, with no clear D. The CDR3 consists of 13 residues. V dropped 2 bases and J dropped 4 bases, with 8 bases sitting between them. Germline V gives CDR1 MNHEY, CDR2 SMNVEV (reference sequence). The CDR3 DNA reads as TGTGCCAGCAGTTTAGACACAAGCTATGGCTACACCTTC. Encoded protein: CASSLDTSYGYTF.

The chain uses TRBV10-1 and TRBJ2-7, with a weak D call TRBD1 (5 bases). The CDR3 is 14 residues long. The germline V gene has CDR1 WNHNN and CDR2 SYGVQD (reference sequence). V gave up 2 bases and J gave up 3 bases, with 11 bases separating them. CDR3 DNA sequence: TGCGCCAGCAGTGAGGTAGGCAGGGACTACGAGCAGTACTTC. This translates into CASSEVGRDYEQYF.

The chain links TRBV6-5 to TRBJ1-2; TRBD1 matches 8 bases. Germline values: CDR1 MNHEY, CDR2 SVGAGI. Losses at the gene ends were 5 bases for V and 5 bases for J; bases not matched to a gene: 10. The CDR3 is 15 residues long. The CDR3 DNA reads TGTGCCAGCAGTAATACAGGGGGGCTGATTTATGGCTACACCTTC. It encodes CASSNTGGLIYGYTF.

The chain employs TRBV27 and TRBJ1-5, with a tentative D call TRBD1 (5 bases). This CDR3 comprises 14 residues. V was shortened by 10 bases and J by 0 bases, with 13 bases between the two germline ends. Germline V gene data show CDR1 as MNHEY and CDR2 as SMNVEV (reference sequence). The DNA of the CDR3 is TGTGCCACGTCGCGGGGGTATAGCAATCAGCCCCAGCATTTT. Translated: CATSRGYSNQPQHF.